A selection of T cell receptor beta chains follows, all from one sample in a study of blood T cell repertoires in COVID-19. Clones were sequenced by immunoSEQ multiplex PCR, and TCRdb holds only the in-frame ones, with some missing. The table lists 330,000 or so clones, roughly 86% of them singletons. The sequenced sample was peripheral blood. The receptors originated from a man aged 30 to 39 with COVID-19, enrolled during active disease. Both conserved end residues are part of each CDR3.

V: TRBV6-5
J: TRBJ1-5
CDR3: CASSYKAGGNQPQHF

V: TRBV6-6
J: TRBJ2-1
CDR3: CASVTNSYNEQFF

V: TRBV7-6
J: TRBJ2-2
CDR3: CASSFTGGTGELFF

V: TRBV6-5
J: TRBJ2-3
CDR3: CASSNAAADTQYF

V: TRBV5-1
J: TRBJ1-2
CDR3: CASSLGTGGLYGYTF

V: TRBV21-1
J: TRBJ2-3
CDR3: CASSKGSFSGVATDTQYF

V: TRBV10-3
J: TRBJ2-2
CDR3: CAISERTLRFDTGELFF

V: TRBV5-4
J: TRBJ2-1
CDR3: CASSSTGAGNEQFF

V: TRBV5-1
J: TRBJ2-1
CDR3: CASSLLAKNEQFF

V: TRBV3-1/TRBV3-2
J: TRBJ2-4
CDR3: CASSQPLAKNIQYF

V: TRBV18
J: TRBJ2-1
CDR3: CASSPGLSFGEQFF

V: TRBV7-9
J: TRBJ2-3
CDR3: CASSLGLAGTDTQYF

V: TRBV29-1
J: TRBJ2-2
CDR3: CSVPPRAGGTGELFF

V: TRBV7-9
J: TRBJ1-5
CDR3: CASSSVPGPQHF

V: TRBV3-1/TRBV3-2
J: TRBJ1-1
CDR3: CASSQLGNTEAFF

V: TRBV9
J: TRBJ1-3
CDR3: CASSVAGGPSGNTIYF

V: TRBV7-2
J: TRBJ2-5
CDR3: CASSLVLAGGGETQYF

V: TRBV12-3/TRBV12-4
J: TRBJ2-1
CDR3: CASSRSRYNEQFF

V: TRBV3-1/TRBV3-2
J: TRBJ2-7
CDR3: CASSQMGRGTDEQYF

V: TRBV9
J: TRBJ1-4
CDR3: CASSDPTGVREKLFF

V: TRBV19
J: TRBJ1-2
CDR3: CASSTGQGTAYGYTF

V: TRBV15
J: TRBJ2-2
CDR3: CATSSRLAANTGELFF

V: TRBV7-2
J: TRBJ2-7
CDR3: CASSLGQVKSYEQYF

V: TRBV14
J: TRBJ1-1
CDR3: CASSQTTGLNKAFF

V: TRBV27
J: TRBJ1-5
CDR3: CASGSTGGWGVDQPQHF

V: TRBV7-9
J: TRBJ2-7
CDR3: CASSLAHGQVHSYEQYF

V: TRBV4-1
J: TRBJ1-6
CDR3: CASSQDGRGSSPLHF

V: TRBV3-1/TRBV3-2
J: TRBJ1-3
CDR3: CASSPQVLGNTIYF

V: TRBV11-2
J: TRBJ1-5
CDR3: CASSLEGALHQPQHF

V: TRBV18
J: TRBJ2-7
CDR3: CASSRTEREYGEQYF

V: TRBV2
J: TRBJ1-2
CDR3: CASSGQGKVANYGYTF

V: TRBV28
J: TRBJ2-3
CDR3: CASSLVGQGADTQYF

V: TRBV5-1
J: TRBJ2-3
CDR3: CASRLGQQGDTQYF

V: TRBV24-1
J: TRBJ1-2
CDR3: CATSDSLMEGGYTF

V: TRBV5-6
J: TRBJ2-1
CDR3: CASSLGLAGVPYNEQFF

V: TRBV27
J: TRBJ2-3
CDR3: CASRAGFSTDTQYF

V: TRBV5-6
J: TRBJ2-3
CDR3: CASSLTTGIQDTQYF

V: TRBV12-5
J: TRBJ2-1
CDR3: CASGLWPVINEQFF

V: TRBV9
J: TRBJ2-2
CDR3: CASSVVGRGNTGELFF

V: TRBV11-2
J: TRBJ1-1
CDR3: CASNNGGARGTEAFF